Below, one T cell receptor beta chain is given with its context. Its antigen remains unidentified. Samples underwent the assay at deep level. Measured with immunoSEQ multiplex PCR; TCRdb has only the in-frame clones, and not every one. In the table there are under 1 million clones, roughly 96% of which are singletons. This sample is drawn from a study of shared clonotypes between healthy human individuals. About the research overall: CD4 naive and memory got three plates each, CD8 naive two, CD8 memory one. Study-level points and caveats: Shared clonotypes across all four donors exceeded non-shared ones in generation probability.

The V end lost 11 bases, the J end lost 3 bases, and 20 bases lay between the germline ends. Germline V gene data show CDR1 as SEHNR and CDR2 as FQNEAQ (reference sequence). This CDR3 contains 15 residues. Naive CD8 cells lacked CD45RO, underwent positive selection for CCR7 and left out terminally differentiated effector memory CD45RA+ cells. Among the donors, all were Caucasian adults who lived in Nashville, Tennessee. The receptor was isolated from a man aged 25 to 40 in good health. The chain recombines TRBV7-9 with TRBJ2-1; possible D gene TRBD2, 5 bases. Sequencing input: naive CD8+ T cells sorted from blood. CDR3 DNA sequence: TGTGCCCAACACCAACCGGGATCAAACTACAATGAGCAGTTCTTC. As protein: CAQHQPGSNYNEQFF.